These 21 T cell receptor beta chains originate from one sample sequenced in a study of early T cells in non-severe SARS-CoV-2 infection. TCRdb used MiXCR to reprocess the 5' RACE reads, holding one entry per CDR3 protein. This sample yields roughly 100,000 distinct CDR3 sequences, of which 13% are seen a single time; under 2.5% belongs to the top ten. The sample consisted of whole blood. Receptors were obtained from an adult who was a healthcare worker with PCR-confirmed SARS-CoV-2 infection or an uninfected control (not recorded which).

This rearrangement joins TRBV28 to TRBJ1-6; 7 bases are a match to TRBD1. CDR1 and CDR2 from the germline V gene are MDHEN and SYDVKM. V was pared by 5 bases and J by 8 bases, with 6 bases of the junction left unmatched. This CDR3 has 14 amino acids. The CDR3: CASSIGQVHSPLHF. The CDR3 DNA reads as TGTGCCAGCAGTATCGGACAGGTTCATTCACCCCTCCACTTT.

Many counts were recorded for this clonotype. The chain uses TRBV29-1 and TRBJ2-1; D is unclear. Trimming shortened V by 4 bases and J by 6 bases, and 7 bases separated the two germline ends. Germline loops: CDR1 SQVTM, CDR2 ANQGSEA. This CDR3 is built from 11 residues. CDR3 residues: CSVVSPNEQFF. The DNA of the CDR3 is TGCAGCGTTGTCAGCCCCAATGAGCAGTTCTTC.

Many counts were recorded for this clonotype. The chain carries TRBV4-2 and TRBJ1-4, with D hard to call. Trimming stripped 0 bases from V and 10 bases from J, with 6 bases between. Per germline, CDR1 LGHNA and CDR2 YNFKEQ. The CDR3 spans 12 residues. CDR3 in DNA: TGTGCCAGCAGCCAAGATCGGGGAAAACTGTTTTTT. It yields the protein CASSQDRGKLFF.

The sample holds many counts of this clonotype. The rearrangement links TRBV3-1 to TRBJ1-6; perhaps TRBD1 as D (6 bases). Trimming stripped 1 base from V and 14 bases from J, with 15 bases between. Germline lookup yields CDR1 LGHDT and CDR2 YNNKEL (reference sequence). The CDR3 covers 14 residues. The CDR3 is CASSQARGNSALHF. DNA of the CDR3: TGTGCCAGCAGCCAAGCCAGGGGTAATTCGGCCCTCCACTTT.

This clonotype came up many times. The rearrangement links TRBV9 to TRBJ2-2; D is possibly TRBD1 (5 bases). The V gene lost 0 bases and the J gene lost 3 bases, with 9 bases spanning the gap. Germline V gives CDR1 SGDLS, CDR2 YYNGEE. The CDR3 extends over 15 amino acids. This chain's CDR3 is CASSVGGADTGELFF. The CDR3 DNA is TGTGCCAGCAGCGTAGGGGGCGCGGACACCGGGGAGCTGTTTTTT.

Points on this clonotype: A clone one base away is much larger, so this may be a read error. V gene TRBV6-2 or TRBV6-3 combines with J gene TRBJ2-5; 11 nucleotides line up with TRBD1. J lost 9 bases, V lost 5 bases, and 14 bases had no gene match. This CDR3 comprises 16 residues. Germline V gene sequence: CDR1 MNHEY, CDR2 SVGEGT. CDR3 loop: CASSRPYGTGGRAQYF. CDR3 in DNA: TGTGCCAGCAGTCGACCCTACGGGACAGGGGGTAGGGCCCAGTACTTC.

This clonotype showed up just a few times. Germline and junction disagree at one end, which may indicate a read error. The V call is TRBV24-1, the J call TRBJ2-1; 8 nucleotides line up with TRBD2. The germline V gene encodes CDR1 KGHDR and CDR2 SFDVKD. This CDR3 has 16 residues. CDR3 bases: TGTCCCACCAGTGTCGCCCGGGGGGGGAGATACAATGAGCAGTTCTTC. This sequence encodes CPTSVARGGRYNEQFF.

The sample holds a few counts of this clonotype. This chain connects TRBV6-5 to TRBJ1-2, with no clear D. There are 16 residues in the CDR3. From germline, CDR1 is MNHEY and CDR2 SVGAGI. V lost 6 bases and J lost 0, with 17 bases in between. In nucleotides, the CDR3 is TGTGCCAGCAGCCCCTATTCGTGGCAGACTAACTATGGCTACACCTTC. Its protein product is CASSPYSWQTNYGYTF.

The sample holds many counts of this clonotype. The chain has TRBV7-2 and TRBJ2-1, with D possibly matching TRBD2 (5 bases). Germline loops: CDR1 SGHTA, CDR2 FQGNSA. Deletions cut 0 bases from V and 4 bases from J, with 7 bases between. The CDR3 consists of 14 residues. The CDR3 DNA follows: TGTGCCAGCAGCTTAGCCGGGGTGTACAATGAGCAGTTCTTC. The encoded protein is CASSLAGVYNEQFF.

The chain joins TRBV21-1 to TRBJ1-6. TRBV21-1 is flagged as a pseudogene. The CDR3 is 16 amino acids. The CDR3 sequence is CASSFVPPRHNSPLHF. The CDR3 DNA is TGTGCCAGCAGCTTCGTTCCGCCAAGACATAATTCACCCCTCCACTTT.

Worth noting for this clonotype: The junction shows a germline mismatch at one end, possibly a read error. The gene calls are TRBV7-8 and TRBJ1-1, with TRBD1 as a possible D gene (5 bases). CDR3 size: 17 residues. Germline assignment: CDR1 SGHVS and CDR2 FQNEAQ. CDR3 protein: CVSSLEGAGFRNTEAFF. CDR3 coding DNA: TGTGTCAGCAGCTTAGAAGGGGCAGGATTTCGGAACACTGAAGCTTTCTTT.

This clonotype was observed many times. The rearrangement uses TRBV7-9 and TRBJ2-6; D not resolved. The CDR3 extends over 16 amino acids. V dropped 8 bases and J dropped 4 bases, with 18 bases sitting between them. Germline V CDR1 and CDR2: SEHNR, FQNEAQ (reference sequence). The CDR3 sequence: CASEARSPPGANVLTF. In nucleotides, the CDR3 is TGTGCCAGCGAGGCCAGGTCCCCCCCCGGGGCCAACGTCCTGACTTTC.

This clonotype appeared many times. J is TRBJ2-5 and V is TRBV29-1, with D unclear. CDR3 size: 11 residues. Germline loops: CDR1 SQVTM, CDR2 ANQGSEA. V shed 3 bases and J shed 5 bases, with 7 bases lying between them. CDR3 sequence reads: CSVDRLETQYF. CDR3 coding DNA: TGCAGCGTTGACCGCCTCGAGACCCAGTACTTC.

The gene calls are TRBV29-1 and TRBJ1-3, with D perhaps matching TRBD1 (6 bases). This CDR3 has 15 amino acids. Trimming left V 0 bases short and J 8 bases short, with 17 bases between. Germline loops: CDR1 SQVTM, CDR2 ANQGSEA. The CDR3 nucleotides read TGCAGCGTTGAAGATCGAAGACAGGTGGAACACACCATATATTTT. Its protein product is CSVEDRRQVEHTIYF.

The sample holds a few counts of this clonotype. The chain joins TRBV9 to TRBJ1-1, with TRBD1 matching 7 bases. Germline CDR1 and CDR2: SGDLS and YYNGEE. The CDR3 has 14 residues. V gave up 6 bases and J gave up 2 bases; unmatched junction bases: 7. In DNA, the CDR3 is TGTGCCAGCACCCGGACAGGCCAAAACACTGAAGCTTTCTTT. Translation: CASTRTGQNTEAFF.

This clonotype was seen repeatedly, ten times or more. The V gene is TRBV20-1, the J gene TRBJ2-1; tentatively, D is TRBD2 (6 bases). The CDR3 is 13 amino acids. Germline V gene lookup returns CDR1 DFQATT and CDR2 SNEGSKA (reference sequence). The V end was cut by 6 bases, the J end by 5 bases, with 14 bases between. The CDR3 sequence: CSARRGFDNEQFF. The CDR3 coding sequence is TGCAGTGCCAGGCGGGGTTTCGACAATGAGCAGTTCTTC.

The table lists this clonotype with a few counts. The rearrangement uses TRBV2 and TRBJ1-1; D remains ambiguous. The CDR3 loop spans 13 amino acids. Trimming took 7 bases from V and 0 from J, leaving 9 bases between them. Germline V lookup: CDR1 SNHLY, CDR2 FYNNEI. The CDR3 region is CASTAGLNTEAFF. Here the CDR3 DNA reads TGTGCCAGCACTGCAGGATTGAACACTGAAGCTTTCTTT.

This clonotype appeared a few times. The V gene is TRBV6-2 or TRBV6-3, the J gene TRBJ2-7; 7 nucleotides match TRBD1. Germline CDR1 MNHEY, CDR2 SVGEGT. With V trimmed by 11 bases and J by 1 base, 5 bases remained unmatched. The CDR3 loop spans 12 amino acids. CDR3 amino acids: CAASQGSYEQYF. The DNA of the CDR3 is TGTGCCGCCTCACAGGGGTCCTACGAGCAGTACTTC.

This clonotype came up many times. The chain uses TRBV24-1 and TRBJ2-2; TRBD2 aligns across 8 bases. With V trimmed by 1 base and J by 6 bases, 3 bases remained unmatched. Germline values: CDR1 KGHDR, CDR2 SFDVKD. This CDR3 region has 15 residues. The CDR3 sequence: CATSDFRGGPGELFF. CDR3 in DNA: TGTGCCACCAGTGATTTCCGCGGGGGGCCCGGGGAGCTGTTTTTT.

This clonotype has a handful of counts. The chain recombines TRBV29-1 with TRBJ2-1; tentatively, D is TRBD1 (6 bases). V shed 3 bases and J shed 6 bases, with 18 bases lying between them. The CDR3 spans 15 residues. CDR1 is SQVTM, CDR2 ANQGSEA, per germline. Here the CDR3 DNA reads TGCAGCGTTGACTCGAACGTAGGGGGACGCAATGAGCAGTTCTTC. It translates to CSVDSNVGGRNEQFF.

Turning to this clonotype: One base away lies a much larger clone, so this may be a sequencing read error. J is TRBJ2-7 and V is TRBV27, with 7 bases aligning to TRBD1. Germline assignment: CDR1 MNHEY and CDR2 SMNVEV (reference sequence). The CDR3 loop spans 15 amino acids. Written as DNA, the CDR3 is TGTGCCTGCAGTTACGGGACAGATTCATTCTACGAGCAGTACTTC. Its protein product is CACSYGTDSFYEQYF.